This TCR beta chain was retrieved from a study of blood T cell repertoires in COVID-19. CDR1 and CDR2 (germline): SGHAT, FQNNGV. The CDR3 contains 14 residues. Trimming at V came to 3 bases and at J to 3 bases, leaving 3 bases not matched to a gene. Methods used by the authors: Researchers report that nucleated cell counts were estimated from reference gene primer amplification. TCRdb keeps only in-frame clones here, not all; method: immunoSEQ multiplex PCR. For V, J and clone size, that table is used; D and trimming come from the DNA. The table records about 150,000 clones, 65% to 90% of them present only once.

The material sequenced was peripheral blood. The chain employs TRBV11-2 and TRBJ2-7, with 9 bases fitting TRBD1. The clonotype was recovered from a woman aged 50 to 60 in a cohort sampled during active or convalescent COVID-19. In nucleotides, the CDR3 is TGTGCCAGCAGCTTGGGGACAGGGAACTACGAGCAGTACTTC. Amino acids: CASSLGTGNYEQYF.